This is a list of T cell receptor beta chains from one sample in a study of graft-versus-host responses after intestinal transplantation. These TCRs are of unknown antigen specificity. Produced via immunoSEQ multiplex PCR; TCRdb's table is partial and in-frame only. Here the sample spans more than 75,000 clones, approximately 90% being singletons. The sample here was unstimulated CD4+ T cells sorted from spleen or lymph node cells, taken before transplant. The receptors stem from a human donor who was the organ donor for an intestinal transplant. Each CDR3 is given with its conserved first and last residue. The D gene is left open where the match is weak. A clone size is listed for some rows: how often the clone was seen (once, few, many), or a class if it is expanded.

d_call	clone_size	j_call	v_call	cdr3_aa	cdr3_nt
TRBD1	NA	TRBJ2-4	TRBV5-1	CASSLAVGDRGVQYF	TGCGCCAGCAGCTTGGCCGTGGGGGACAGGGGGGTTCAGTACTTC
TRBD1	NA	TRBJ1-2	TRBV7-2	CASSFGTGIYGYTF	TGTGCCAGCAGCTTCGGGACAGGGATCTATGGCTACACCTTC
NA	NA	TRBJ1-1	TRBV6-5	CASSYFPQMNTEAFF	TGTGCCAGCAGTTACTTCCCGCAGATGAACACTGAAGCTTTCTTT
TRBD1	NA	TRBJ1-5	TRBV19	CASRLSDRAPYSNQPQHF	TGTGCCAGTAGACTCTCGGACAGGGCCCCTTATAGCAATCAGCCCCAGCATTTT
TRBD1	NA	TRBJ1-6	TRBV27	CASSATGTGWGSPLHF	TGTGCCAGCAGTGCCACCGGGACAGGGTGGGGTTCACCCCTCCACTTT
TRBD1	NA	TRBJ2-2	TRBV19	CASSSFRGQVGELFF	TGTGCCAGTAGTAGTTTCAGGGGGCAGGTCGGGGAGCTGTTTTTT
TRBD1	NA	TRBJ2-5	TRBV10-3	CAISLGQGSRETQYF	TGTGCCATCAGTCTGGGACAGGGGAGTAGGGAGACCCAGTACTTC
TRBD1	NA	TRBJ2-3	TRBV5-6	CASRLQGADTQYF	TGTGCCAGCAGGCTACAGGGGGCCGATACGCAGTATTTT
TRBD2	once	TRBJ2-5	TRBV5-5	CASSPGGTPPQETQYF	TGTGCCAGCAGCCCCGGGGGGACCCCTCCCCAAGAGACCCAGTACTTC
NA	once	TRBJ1-5	TRBV28	CASSPTTGSNQPQHF	TGTGCCAGCAGTCCTACGACAGGAAGCAATCAGCCCCAGCATTTT
TRBD2	NA	TRBJ2-3	TRBV10-1	CASLAGGPYDTQYF	TGCGCCAGTCTAGCGGGGGGGCCGTACGATACGCAGTATTTT
TRBD2	NA	TRBJ2-5	TRBV9	CASSWSAGGETQYF	TGTGCCAGCAGCTGGTCGGCGGGAGGAGAGACCCAGTACTTC
TRBD1	NA	TRBJ1-5	TRBV2	CASSVKGTGAQPQHF	TGTGCCAGCAGTGTTAAAGGGACAGGGGCCCAGCCCCAGCATTTT
NA	NA	TRBJ1-2	TRBV29-1	CSVDELRQAPSCTF	TGCAGCGTTGACGAGCTACGACAGGCCCCCAGCTGCACCTTC
TRBD2	NA	TRBJ2-5	TRBV6-6	CASSGTSGGAIETQYF	TGTGCCAGCAGCGGGACTAGCGGGGGAGCAATCGAGACCCAGTACTTC
TRBD1	NA	TRBJ1-5	TRBV19	CASIIPGQGVVSNQPQHF	TGTGCCAGTATCATACCGGGACAGGGCGTTGTAAGCAATCAGCCCCAGCATTTT
TRBD1	NA	TRBJ2-4	TRBV18	CASSPLGGQGPKNIQYF	TGTGCCAGCTCACCCTTAGGGGGACAGGGACCAAAAAACATTCAGTACTTC
TRBD1	NA	TRBJ2-2	TRBV10-2	CASRGDRGLNTGELFF	TGCGCCAGCCGAGGGGACAGGGGGCTTAACACCGGGGAGCTGTTTTTT
TRBD1	NA	TRBJ2-5	TRBV28	CASWDRGRLETQYF	TGTGCCAGCTGGGACAGGGGGCGGCTGGAGACCCAGTACTTC
NA	NA	TRBJ2-7	TRBV6-6	CASSQDRYEQYF	TGTGCCAGCAGCCAGGACAGATACGAGCAGTACTTC
NA	NA	TRBJ2-2	TRBV19	CASSMMRGTGELFF	TGTGCCAGTAGTATGATGAGGGGGACCGGGGAGCTGTTTTTT
NA	NA	TRBJ2-1	TRBV5-1	CARPIRDIYNEQFF	TGCGCCAGGCCCATTAGGGACATCTACAATGAGCAGTTCTTC
TRBD2	NA	TRBJ2-1	TRBV19	CASSLTTSGTIYEQFF	TGTGCCAGTAGTCTCACTACTAGCGGGACCATCTATGAGCAGTTCTTC
TRBD1	NA	TRBJ1-2	TRBV5-1	CASSDREKSGYTF	TGCGCCAGCAGTGACAGGGAGAAATCTGGCTACACCTTC
TRBD1	once	TRBJ2-3	TRBV6-6	CASRLDRDSTDTQYF	TGTGCCAGCAGGTTAGACAGGGACAGCACAGATACGCAGTATTTT
TRBD1	NA	TRBJ1-2	TRBV7-2	CASSPDRGRRGYTF	TGTGCCAGCAGCCCCGACAGGGGGCGCAGGGGCTACACCTTC
TRBD1	once	TRBJ2-7	TRBV19	CASSPLGVIRDRATYEQYF	TGTGCCAGTAGTCCCCTCGGGGTAATTCGGGACAGGGCTACCTACGAGCAGTACTTC
NA	NA	TRBJ1-1	TRBV10-3	CAISESREAFF	TGTGCCATCAGTGAGTCCCGTGAAGCTTTCTTT
NA	NA	TRBJ2-2	TRBV7-3	CASSLIGEDGELFF	TGTGCCAGCAGCTTAATCGGGGAAGACGGGGAGCTGTTTTTT
NA	NA	TRBJ2-7	TRBV29-1	CSASIQGYEQYF	TGCAGCGCATCAATACAGGGCTACGAGCAGTACTTC
TRBD1	NA	TRBJ1-2	TRBV29-1	CSVEEGDRVGYTF	TGCAGCGTTGAAGAAGGGGACAGGGTGGGCTACACCTTC
NA	NA	TRBJ1-3	TRBV29-1	CSVASGTALNTIYF	TGCAGCGTTGCCTCCGGGACTGCCTTAAACACCATATATTTT
NA	NA	TRBJ1-6	TRBV5-1	CASSLLAVSSVNSPLHF	TGCGCCAGCAGCTTGCTTGCGGTTTCTAGTGTCAATTCACCCCTCCACTTT
NA	NA	TRBJ2-1	TRBV5-5	CASSLHYNEQFF	TGTGCCAGCAGCTTGCACTACAATGAGCAGTTCTTC
TRBD1	NA	TRBJ1-1	TRBV7-9	CASSLKRAGGTEAFF	TGTGCCAGCAGCTTAAAGCGGGCAGGGGGGACTGAAGCTTTCTTT
NA	NA	TRBJ1-3	TRBV30	CAWSGTGSSGNTIYF	TGTGCCTGGTCAGGCACAGGGAGCTCTGGAAACACCATATATTTT
NA	once	TRBJ2-1	TRBV9	CASSSDRYFDISYNEQFF	TGTGCCAGCAGCTCCGACAGGTACTTCGATATCTCCTACAATGAGCAGTTCTTC
TRBD1	NA	TRBJ1-2	TRBV9	CASSKDRGQGGYTF	TGTGCCAGCAGCAAGGACAGGGGGCAGGGTGGCTACACCTTC
TRBD2	NA	TRBJ2-2	TRBV11-3	CASSTSSGGPGELFF	TGTGCCAGCAGCACCAGTAGCGGGGGGCCAGGGGAGCTGTTTTTT
NA	NA	TRBJ1-1	TRBV7-9	CASSLEGRAFF	TGTGCCAGCAGCTTGGAAGGGAGAGCTTTCTTT
NA	NA	TRBJ1-1	TRBV25-1	CASSDRDLNTEAFF	TGTGCCAGCAGTGACAGGGATCTGAACACTGAAGCTTTCTTT
TRBD1	NA	TRBJ2-2	TRBV15	CATSRSDRGVTGELFF	TGTGCCACCAGCAGATCGGACAGGGGTGTAACCGGGGAGCTGTTTTTT
NA	NA	TRBJ2-1	TRBV7-9	CASSSKTGLLGEQFF	TGTGCCAGCAGCTCGAAAACGGGACTCCTAGGGGAGCAGTTCTTC
TRBD2	NA	TRBJ2-7	TRBV5-6	CASSSLLAGGPYEQYF	TGTGCCAGCAGCTCCCTACTAGCGGGAGGGCCGTACGAGCAGTACTTC
TRBD2	NA	TRBJ2-7	TRBV11-3	CASSSAGLGRSSYEQYF	TGTGCCAGCAGCTCGGCCGGACTAGGACGAAGCTCCTACGAGCAGTACTTC
NA	NA	TRBJ2-7	TRBV30	CAWNLGASYEQYF	TGTGCCTGGAATCTGGGGGCCTCCTACGAGCAGTACTTC
NA	NA	TRBJ1-4	TRBV11-2	CASSLWVASGEKLFF	TGTGCCAGCAGCTTATGGGTGGCATCGGGTGAAAAACTGTTTTTT
TRBD1	NA	TRBJ1-2	TRBV4-1	CASSQDRGDYGYTF	TGCGCCAGCAGCCAGGACAGGGGAGACTATGGCTACACCTTC
NA	NA	TRBJ2-5	TRBV6-5	CASSSGRRQETQYF	TGTGCCAGCAGTTCAGGGAGGAGGCAAGAGACCCAGTACTTC
TRBD1	NA	TRBJ1-1	TRBV10-3	CAIRTGGNTEAFF	TGTGCCATCAGGACAGGGGGGAACACTGAAGCTTTCTTT
TRBD1	once	TRBJ2-1	TRBV11-2	CASSFLIRGPGNEQFF	TGTGCCAGCAGCTTTCTTATCAGGGGGCCGGGTAATGAGCAGTTCTTC
NA	NA	TRBJ2-5	TRBV29-1	CSGSVPTRETQYF	TGCAGCGGCTCGGTGCCAACCCGAGAGACCCAGTACTTC
TRBD1	NA	TRBJ2-6	TRBV11-3	CATRGQGSVSGANVLTF	TGTGCCACCCGGGGACAGGGATCCGTGTCTGGGGCCAACGTCCTGACTTTC
NA	NA	TRBJ2-7	TRBV18	CASSSWTSNYEQYF	TGTGCCAGCTCATCATGGACTTCCAACTACGAGCAGTACTTC
NA	NA	TRBJ2-5	TRBV7-6	CASSPNSGYQETQYF	TGTGCCAGCAGCCCAAACAGCGGGTACCAAGAGACCCAGTACTTC
TRBD1	NA	TRBJ2-7	TRBV4-2	CASSPDRGSYEQYF	TGTGCCAGCAGCCCGGACAGGGGCTCCTACGAGCAGTACTTC
TRBD2	NA	TRBJ2-3	TRBV7-3	CASSLNGRGVRDTQYF	TGTGCCAGCAGCTTAAACGGGAGGGGGGTGCGAGATACGCAGTATTTT
NA	NA	TRBJ1-1	TRBV18	CASSLDTLLTGNTEAFF	TGTGCCAGCTCACTTGACACACTCTTAACAGGGAACACTGAAGCTTTCTTT
NA	few	TRBJ1-2	TRBV25-1	CASKGPGYGYTF	TGTGCCAGCAAAGGGCCGGGGTATGGCTACACCTTC
NA	NA	TRBJ2-1	TRBV6-5	CASSYVTTNYNEQFF	TGTGCCAGCAGTTACGTGACTACCAACTACAATGAGCAGTTCTTC